This TCR beta chain was identified in a study of blood T cell repertoires in COVID-19 (dated by TCRdb to about 2020). A note on the overall study: The collaborator samples originated in the United States, Italy and Spain and spanned the acute and convalescent phases of COVID-19. The prospective study material was composed of cDNA or gDNA derived from T cells, B-cell-depleted T cells, or PBMCs. The dataset comprised deeply sampled blood TCRbeta repertoires from subjects exposed to, actively infected with, or recovered from COVID-19. The repertoires were released in a freely available public database meant as a resource for research on the immune response to SARS-CoV-2. The samples were drawn from two sources: the first 160 participants of the ongoing ImmuneRACE study, and 1,000 to 1,500 subjects contributed by 6 global collaborators. The sample metadata nearly always contained a de-identified subject ID, COVID-19 status, age in years and sex. HLA class I and class II types, where available, came from metadata supplied by the sample provider rather than from assay-based typing. General conclusions and limits of the study: How much clinical and demographic metadata was included differed by source and by participant, and the metadata was provided uncurated.

In the case of this clone: No cognate antigen has been identified for it. Base qualities were left out, and no much larger clone turns up one base away.

Each collaborating institution followed its own protocols to collect whole blood in K2EDTA tubes. For TCRbeta analysis, collaborators shipped samples as frozen whole blood, isolated PBMCs, or DNA extracted from either of those sample types. TCRbeta CDR3 regions were amplified from genomic DNA using the immunoSEQ Assay, a bias-controlled multiplex PCR. In the source study's methods: Nucleated cell counts per sample were estimated from amplification of reference gene primers within the assay. To quantify the absolute abundance of each unique TCRbeta CDR3 rearrangement, sequence reads were collapsed and filtered. For each sample, productive Simpson clonality was calculated as the square root of Simpson's diversity index across productive rearrangements. In TCRdb, the immuneACCESS table is reduced to in-frame sequences with V and J assigned. These tables do not hold every clone; where another copy was compared, an unresolved V gene accounts for under half, and the others remain unexplained. V and J calls and clone size come straight from that table; D and trimming were deduced from the DNA. Counted in this sample were over 95,000 clones; around 85% of them appeared once. The top ten hold about 1.4% of the sample.

V is clipped by 0 bases and J by 4 bases, and the sequence between their germline boundaries is 11 bases long. The germline V gene yields SGDLS for CDR1 and YYNGEE for CDR2. Spanning cysteine to phenylalanine, the CDR3 consists of 15 amino acids. The retained sequence is limited to the CDR3, 45 bases, with the frame set at the first base. The chain couples TRBV9 to TRBJ1-5; D gene: possibly TRBD1, on 6 matching bases. The receptor's source is a man aged 50-59 years with acute or convalescent COVID-19. The sequenced material came from peripheral blood. The bases read TGTGCCAGCAGCGTAGGGGGTAGGGGGAATCAGCCCCAGCATTTT. Its protein is CASSVGGRGNQPQHF.